These 17 T cell receptor beta chains originate from one sample sequenced in a study of T cell responses to AZD1222 COVID-19 vaccine (dated by TCRdb to about 2021). The meaning of the sample's time point label: baseline before first vaccination. Library preparation was by the immunoSEQ multiplex PCR assay. Held by TCRdb, this immuneACCESS table contains in-frame sequences only and omits some clones. Under half of the omission traces to an unresolved V gene where checked; the cause of the rest is unknown. The sample contains 60,000 or so clones, 75% to 85% of them found a single time. The ten most abundant clones make up 20% of the sample. The sequences come from peripheral blood, collected on day 0 of AZD1222 vaccination. These receptors came from an adult in good health.

The rearrangement joins TRBV5-5 to TRBJ1-1; 7 nucleotides line up with TRBD1. The trim removed 4 bases at V and 0 bases at J, leaving 3 bases unmatched. The CDR3 has 14 residues. CDR1 is SGHKS and CDR2 is YYEKEE in the germline V gene (reference sequence). This chain's CDR3 is CASSQGGLNTEAFF. The CDR3 DNA reads TGTGCCAGCAGCCAGGGGGGGCTGAACACTGAAGCTTTCTTT.

This sequence joins TRBV7-8 and TRBJ2-7; TRBD1 is a possible D gene (5 bases). V dropped 5 bases and J dropped 3 bases, with 11 bases sitting between them. This CDR3 region has 13 residues. Germline V CDR1 and CDR2: SGHVS, FQNEAQ. The CDR3 sequence is CASSRQFNYEQYV. The DNA of the CDR3 is TGTGCCAGCAGCAGACAGTTCAACTACGAGCAGTACGTC.

V is TRBV12-3 or TRBV12-4 and J is TRBJ2-7; D possibly uses TRBD1 or TRBD2 (5 bases each). The V and J ends lost 8 bases and 5 bases respectively, with 16 bases between them. This CDR3 has 13 residues. The CDR3 loop reads CASGGRAGDEQYF. CDR3 bases: TGTGCCAGCGGGGGACGGGCTGGCGACGAGCAGTACTTC.

The chain links TRBV4-1 to TRBJ2-7; 7 bases line up with TRBD2. J lost 2 bases, V lost 2 bases, and 12 bases had no gene match. The germline CDR1 and CDR2 sequences are MGHRA and YSYEKL. This CDR3 is built from 17 residues. CDR3 loop: CASSQNDLGTNTYEQYF. In DNA, the CDR3 is TGCGCCAGCAGCCAAAACGACCTTGGGACTAACACCTACGAGCAGTACTTC.

The chain has TRBV7-9 and TRBJ1-2; 11 nucleotides line up with TRBD1. V was pared by 5 bases and J by 1 base, with 9 bases of the junction left unmatched. The CDR3 has 17 residues. Germline V CDR1 and CDR2: SEHNR, FQNEAQ (reference sequence). The DNA for the CDR3 is TGTGCCAGCAGCGGCCGGGACAGGGGGGACAATAACTATGGCTACACCTTC. This sequence encodes CASSGRDRGDNNYGYTF.

This clone was seen only once. The chain links TRBV5-4 to TRBJ1-1, with D unclear. The CDR3 has 16 residues. Trimming stripped 1 base from V and 1 base from J, with 14 bases between. CDR1 and CDR2 (germline): SGHNT, YYREEE (reference sequence). CDR3 nucleotide sequence: TGTGCCAGCAGCTTGAGGTGGACCAGTGAGAACACTGAAGCTTTCTTT. Translated: CASSLRWTSENTEAFF.

This chain connects TRBV7-7 to TRBJ2-2, with 7 bases lining up with TRBD1. CDR1 is SSHAT and CDR2 is FNYEAQ in the germline V gene (reference sequence). V lost 1 base to trimming and J lost 1 base; unmatched junction nucleotides: 0. The CDR3 is 15 amino acids. CDR3 DNA: TGTGCCAGCAGCTTAGGGGACAGGAACACCGGGGAGCTGTTTTTT. It yields the protein CASSLGDRNTGELFF.

The gene calls are TRBV18 and TRBJ2-1; a possible D gene is TRBD2 (5 bases). Per the germline V gene, CDR1 is KGHSH and CDR2 is LQKENI. V was trimmed by 3 bases and J by 6 bases, leaving 12 bases between them. This CDR3 is built from 14 residues. The CDR3, as DNA: TGTGCCAGCTCACCGGCGGACTGGGGCAATGAGCAGTTCTTC. Protein sequence: CASSPADWGNEQFF.

The chain couples TRBV19 to TRBJ2-7; 8 nucleotides line up with TRBD2. CDR3 length: 15 residues. With 5 bases clipped from V and 0 bases from J, the junction kept 6 bases outside the gene matches. In germline, CDR1 is LNHDA, CDR2 SQIVND (reference sequence). The CDR3 sequence: CASSASSGDSYEQYF. In nucleotides, the CDR3 is TGTGCCAGTAGTGCTAGTAGCGGGGACTCCTACGAGCAGTACTTC.

The V gene is TRBV11-3, the J gene TRBJ2-5; 8 nucleotides line up with TRBD2. The CDR3 runs 14 residues. CDR1 and CDR2 from the germline V gene are SGHNT and YENEEA. V dropped 6 bases and J dropped 2; count of bases not matched to a gene: 5. The CDR3 protein is CASSFSGIQETQYF. CDR3 DNA sequence: TGTGCCAGCAGTTTTAGCGGGATTCAAGAGACCCAGTACTTC.

This clone was seen only a few times. The V and J genes are TRBV5-4 and TRBJ1-1; D gene uncertain. V was cut by 1 base and J by 4 bases, with 14 bases left in between. Looked up from germline, CDR1 is SGHNT and CDR2 is YYREEE (reference sequence). This CDR3 has 15 residues. The CDR3 coding sequence is TGTGCCAGCAGCTTGCAGAGGTCCCTGGGCACTGAAGCTTTCTTT. It codes for CASSLQRSLGTEAFF.

The chain joins TRBV7-9 to TRBJ2-5; D is uncertain. Germline V CDR1 and CDR2: SEHNR, FQNEAQ (reference sequence). The CDR3 spans 12 residues. V lost 1 base to trimming and J lost 6 bases, with 6 bases between them. The CDR3 loop reads CASSLEGKTQYF. CDR3 nucleotide sequence: TGTGCCAGCAGCTTAGAGGGAAAGACCCAGTACTTC.

CDR3: CASSPGSPRLGGYTF. In nucleotides, the CDR3 is TGTGCCAGCAGCCCTGGGTCGCCCCGGTTGGGAGGCTACACCTTC. The chain uses TRBV9 and TRBJ1-2; D call uncertain. V lost 4 bases and J lost 8, with 21 bases in between. This CDR3 region has 15 residues. Germline lookup yields CDR1 SGDLS and CDR2 YYNGEE.

In DNA, the CDR3 is TGTGCCAGCAGCGCGCAGGGGGCGCGGGGCAAAAACATTCAGTACTTC. It yields the protein CASSAQGARGKNIQYF. The genes are TRBV9 and TRBJ2-4; 8 positions agree with TRBD1. The germline V gene encodes CDR1 SGDLS and CDR2 YYNGEE. Losses at the gene ends were 3 bases for V and 3 bases for J; bases not matched to a gene: 8. The length of the CDR3 is 16 residues.

The J gene is TRBJ1-2, the V gene TRBV7-9, with D unclear. Between the trimmed V and J ends, which lost 1 base and 2 bases, there was a span of 5 bases. The CDR3 runs to 13 residues. CDR1 and CDR2 from the germline V gene are SEHNR and FQNEAQ (reference sequence). For the CDR3, the DNA is TGTGCCAGCAGCTTAGGACTCAACTATGGCTACACCTTC. It yields the protein CASSLGLNYGYTF. Together with reference TRBV7-9 and TRBJ1-2, the CDR3 gives the full variable domain: DTGVSQNPRHKITKRGQNVTFRCDPISEHNRLYWYRQTLGQGPEFLTYFQNEAQLEKSRLLSDRFSAERPKGSFSTLEIQRTEQGDSAMYLCASSLGLNYGYTFGSGTRLTVV.

This chain connects TRBV5-7 to TRBJ1-2, with 7 nucleotides matching TRBD1. TRBV5-7 is given ORF status, its function remaining uncertain. The CDR3 covers 11 residues. Trimming cost V 6 bases and J 8 bases; bases outside gene matches: 4. The CDR3 protein is CASTRGRGYTF. In DNA form, the CDR3 reads TGTGCCAGCACCAGGGGGAGAGGCTACACCTTC.

V and J are TRBV29-1 and TRBJ2-1; a weak D match, TRBD2 (5 bases). The CDR3 sequence is 14 residues long. V lost 5 bases and J lost 7, with 18 bases in between. Per the germline V gene, CDR1 is SQVTM and CDR2 is ANQGSEA. The DNA for the CDR3 is TGCAGCGTTTTACACGGGAACAGAAGGAATGAGCAGTTCTTC. It translates to CSVLHGNRRNEQFF.